Each of the 6 T cell receptor beta chains below was sequenced from the same sample in a study of lung T cells in sarcoidosis with Löfgren's syndrome (dated by TCRdb to about 2017). TCRdb records Illumina MiSeq as the sequencer. The public sequencing data were trimmed at Q25 with fastp and processed into clonotypes with MiXCR by TCRdb, which kept only in-frame beta chains. All rows with the same CDR3 protein become a single entry with the most common DNA and genes. Within this sample are 60,000 to 70,000 distinct CDR3 sequences, with about 20% of them counted one time only. The top ten hold less than 2.5% of the sample. The sequenced sample consisted of CD4+ T cells from PBMCs. These receptor sequences come from a human donor with sarcoidosis (Löfgren's syndrome or another form), or a control subject (not recorded which).

Many counts were recorded for this clonotype. In nucleotides, the CDR3 is TGTGCCAGCAGTTACACAGGTGGGTCAACCGGTGATGAGCAGTTCTTC. Residues: CASSYTGGSTGDEQFF. V and J are TRBV6-6 and TRBJ2-1; weak D call: TRBD1 (5 bases). The CDR3 has 16 residues. The V gene lost 2 bases and the J gene lost 8 bases, with 19 bases spanning the gap. CDR1 MNHNY and CDR2 SVGAGI come from the germline V gene (reference sequence).

Of note for this clonotype: A clone one base away is much larger, so this may be a read error. The genes are TRBV29-1 and TRBJ2-1; D is possibly TRBD1 (7 bases). The CDR3 has 13 residues. From germline, CDR1 is SQVTM and CDR2 ANQGSEA. In nucleotides, the CDR3 is TGCAGCGTTGAAGGGAGGGGGCAGGGTGAGCAGCTCTTC. It yields the protein CSVEGRGQGEQLF.

This chain uses TRBV29-1 with TRBJ2-5, with a weak D call TRBD1 (6 bases). Trimming removed 0 bases from V and 2 bases from J, with 13 bases in between. This CDR3 has 15 residues. Germline values: CDR1 SQVTM, CDR2 ANQGSEA. The CDR3: CSVEDPYRDQETQYF. Written as DNA, the CDR3 is TGCAGCGTTGAAGACCCCTACAGGGATCAAGAGACCCAGTACTTC.

This clonotype came up many times. The V call is TRBV5-1, the J call TRBJ1-1; D is perhaps TRBD1 (5 bases). Trimming took 6 bases from V and 3 from J, leaving 15 bases between them. Germline V gene data show CDR1 as SGHRS and CDR2 as YFSETQ. The CDR3 is 14 residues long. The CDR3 region has the DNA TGCGCCAGCACCCCCGGGGCCCGGGACACTGAAGCTTTCTTT. Translated, it gives CASTPGARDTEAFF.

There are a few counts of this clonotype. The chain combines TRBV24-1 with TRBJ2-3, with 10 nucleotides matching TRBD1. The J segment lost 2 bases and the V segment lost 2 bases, leaving 6 bases of the junction unmatched. This CDR3 contains 17 residues. Germline V gives CDR1 KGHDR, CDR2 SFDVKD. The CDR3 bases are TGTGCCACCAGTGATTGGGGGACAGGGGATTTCACAGATACGCAGTATTTT. Translated, it gives CATSDWGTGDFTDTQYF.

This clonotype has more than one count but fewer than ten. The chain is built from TRBV20-1 and TRBJ2-7; D might be TRBD1 (6 bases). The CDR3 totals 16 residues. V lost 5 bases and J 2 bases, leaving 22 bases between the germline ends. Germline CDR1 and CDR2: DFQATT and SNEGSKA (reference sequence). Written as DNA, the CDR3 is TGCAGTGCTCTTCACTCCCTCGGGACACCAGCCTACGAGCAGTACTTC. The encoded protein is CSALHSLGTPAYEQYF.